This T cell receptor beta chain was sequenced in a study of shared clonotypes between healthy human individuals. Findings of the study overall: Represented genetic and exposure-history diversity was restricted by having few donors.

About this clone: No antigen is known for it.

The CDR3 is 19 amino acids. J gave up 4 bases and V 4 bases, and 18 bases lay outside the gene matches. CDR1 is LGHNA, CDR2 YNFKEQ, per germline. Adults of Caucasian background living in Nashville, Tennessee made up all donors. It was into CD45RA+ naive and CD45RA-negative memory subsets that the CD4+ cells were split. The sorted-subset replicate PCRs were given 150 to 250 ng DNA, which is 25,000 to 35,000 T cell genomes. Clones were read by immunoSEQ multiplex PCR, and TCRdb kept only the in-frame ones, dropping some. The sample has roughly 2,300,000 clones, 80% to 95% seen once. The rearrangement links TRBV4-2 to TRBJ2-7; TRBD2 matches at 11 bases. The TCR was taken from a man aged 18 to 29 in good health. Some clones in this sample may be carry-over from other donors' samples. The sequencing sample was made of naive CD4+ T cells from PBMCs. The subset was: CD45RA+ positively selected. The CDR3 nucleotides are TGTGCCAGCAGCCCCGGGACTAGCGGCTCCCTCCAGCCGACGTACGAGCAGTACTTC. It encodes CASSPGTSGSLQPTYEQYF.